One and the same sample provided the 21 T cell receptor beta chains below, sequenced in a study of cytomegalovirus exposure and HLA in healthy donors (dated by TCRdb to the late 2010s). Receptor amplification or capture employed the immunoSEQ multiplex PCR assay. The multiplex PCR relied on a mix of 60 forward primers for TCR Vbeta segments and 13 reverse primers for TCR Jbeta segments. Sourced from immuneACCESS, this table was stored by TCRdb with only in-frame sequences that have V and J called. A share of the clones is absent; for the studies checked, an unresolved V gene accounts for under half, and the remainder has no known explanation. This sample has around 120,000 clones in its table, and roughly 80% of those were observed once. The top ten constitute roughly 4% of the sample. Specimen: PBMCs. The receptors originated from a woman aged 40 to 55 in good health and CMV-seronegative.

The chain carries TRBV2 and TRBJ2-6, with D perhaps matching TRBD1 (6 bases). Trimming removed 6 bases from V and 2 bases from J, with 8 bases in between. Looked up from germline, CDR1 is SNHLY and CDR2 is FYNNEI. The CDR3 runs 14 residues. DNA for the CDR3: TGTGCCAGCAGACAGGGAACTGGGGCCAACGTCCTGACTTTC. The encoded protein is CASRQGTGANVLTF.

This clone was seen only a few times. This sequence joins TRBV29-1 and TRBJ2-2; 11 bases line up with TRBD1. Per germline, CDR1 SQVTM and CDR2 ANQGSEA. This CDR3 contains 18 residues. Unmatched junction bases numbered 13, after V lost 3 bases and J lost 4 bases. CDR3 DNA sequence: TGCAGCGTTGAGGCCCCCGGGACAGGGGGTAAGGGCACCGGGGAGCTGTTTTTT. The encoded protein is CSVEAPGTGGKGTGELFF.

This chain joins TRBV19 and TRBJ1-2; D might be TRBD1 (6 bases). Germline V CDR1 and CDR2: LNHDA, SQIVND (reference sequence). V was cut by 5 bases and J by 7 bases, with 23 bases left in between. The CDR3 is 16 residues long. CDR3 in DNA: TGTGCCAGTAGTGGGGGCCAGTCTTCAGGTTTCTTTGGCTACACCTTC. As protein: CASSGGQSSGFFGYTF.

The chain employs TRBV11-1 and TRBJ2-7; 14 bases align to TRBD2. V lost 5 bases to trimming and J lost 6 bases; unmatched junction nucleotides: 12. Germline values: CDR1 SGHAT, CDR2 FQDESV (reference sequence). The CDR3 covers 17 residues. This chain's CDR3 is CASSQGGSGLAGGEQYF. The CDR3, as DNA: TGTGCCAGCAGCCAGGGTGGATCAGGACTAGCGGGAGGCGAGCAGTACTTC. The whole variable domain, filled in from reference TRBV11-1 and TRBJ2-7, reads EAEVAQSPRYKITEKSQAVAFWCDPISGHATLYWYRQILGQGPELLVQFQDESVVDDSQLPKDRFSAERLKGVDSTLKIQPAELGDSAMYLCASSQGGSGLAGGEQYFGPGTRLTVT.

This clone appeared once. The chain uses TRBV4-3 and TRBJ2-3, with 9 bases lining up with TRBD2. The CDR3 is 17 amino acids. CDR1 and CDR2 (germline): LGHNA, YSLEER. V was pared by 1 base and J by 2 bases, with 7 bases of the junction left unmatched. In nucleotides, the CDR3 is TGCGCCAGCAGCCAAGGGGTAGCGGGGGCCTCCACAGATACGCAGTATTTT. As protein: CASSQGVAGASTDTQYF.

This clone was counted a single time. CDR3 protein: CASSPITGGRSPLHF. DNA of the CDR3: TGTGCCAGCAGCCCTATTACAGGGGGCAGGTCACCCCTCCACTTT. The chain recombines TRBV7-2 with TRBJ1-6; TRBD1 agrees at 9 bases. The CDR3 is 15 amino acids. The V gene end was trimmed by 5 bases and the J gene end by 10 bases; junction bases not matched to a gene: 9. Germline V gene sequence: CDR1 SGHTA, CDR2 FQGNSA. The variable domain in full, completed from reference TRBV7-2 and TRBJ1-6, reads GAGVSQSPSNKVTEKGKDVELRCDPISGHTALYWYRQSLGQGLEFLIYFQGNSAPDKSGLPSDRFSAERTGGSVSTLTIQRTQQEDSAVYLCASSPITGGRSPLHFGNGTRLTVT.

J is TRBJ1-1 and V is TRBV19; 8 bases fit TRBD1. Germline assignment: CDR1 LNHDA and CDR2 SQIVND (reference sequence). The CDR3 runs 15 residues. The V gene end was trimmed by 9 bases and the J gene end by 3 bases; junction bases not matched to a gene: 12. The CDR3 is CASTQGQGRYTEAFF. The CDR3 nucleotides are TGTGCCAGCACACAAGGACAGGGAAGGTACACTGAAGCTTTCTTT.

This chain joins TRBV19 and TRBJ1-1, with TRBD1 matching 8 bases. The length of the CDR3 is 17 residues. Germline CDR1 and CDR2: LNHDA and SQIVND (reference sequence). V trimming: 1 base; J trimming: 5 bases; junction bases outside the gene matches: 12. The CDR3, as DNA: TGTGCCAGTAGTATAGGGACAGGGATCCGTCCAAAGACTGAAGCTTTCTTT. It specifies CASSIGTGIRPKTEAFF.

The rearrangement joins TRBV27 to TRBJ2-7; D gene uncertain. Germline lookup yields CDR1 MNHEY and CDR2 SMNVEV (reference sequence). V was cut by 5 bases and J by 3 bases, with 8 bases left in between. The CDR3 contains 12 residues. DNA for the CDR3: TGTGCCAGCAGTATGCTAGGCTACGAGCAGTACTTC. This gives the protein CASSMLGYEQYF.

V gene TRBV7-4 combines with J gene TRBJ1-2; D is unresolved. V was cut by 6 bases and J by 4 bases, with 15 bases left in between. The V gene's germline CDR1 is SGHVT and CDR2 SQSDAQ. The CDR3 contains 14 residues. The CDR3: CASRLRDTSYGYTF. Written as DNA, the CDR3 is TGTGCCAGCAGGCTGAGGGATACTTCCTATGGCTACACCTTC.

This sequence joins TRBV5-5 and TRBJ1-5; 9 nucleotides line up with TRBD1. The CDR3 totals 17 residues. CDR1 SGHKS and CDR2 YYEKEE come from the germline V gene (reference sequence). V lost 3 bases and J lost 3; bases outside the gene matches: 10. The CDR3 reads CASSSRAGTGNNQPQHF. The CDR3 nucleotides read TGTGCCAGCAGCTCAAGAGCCGGGACAGGGAACAATCAGCCCCAGCATTTT.

About this clone itself: A junction end diverges from the germline sequence, so it may reflect a read error. CDR3 sequence: CASSFTRVNPPLHF. The CDR3 DNA sequence: TGTGCCAGCAGTTTCACCAGGGTTAATCCACCCCTCCACTTT. The chain recombines TRBV28 with TRBJ1-6; D is perhaps TRBD1 (5 bases). The CDR3 is 14 residues long. CDR1 MDHEN and CDR2 SYDVKM come from the germline V gene.

V usage is TRBV4-3 and J usage is TRBJ1-2; D unresolved. The length of the CDR3 is 16 residues. Trimming took 1 base from V and 1 from J, leaving 13 bases between them. Per the germline V gene, CDR1 is LGHNA and CDR2 is YSLEER. CDR3 nucleotide sequence: TGCGCCAGCAGCCAAGGATTGCGTGAGGTTAACTATGGCTACACCTTC. This codes for CASSQGLREVNYGYTF.

The J gene is TRBJ1-2, the V gene TRBV29-1; 7 bases line up with TRBD1. This CDR3 contains 11 residues. The germline CDR1 and CDR2 sequences are SQVTM and ANQGSEA. V was clipped by 4 bases and J by 8 bases; unmatched bases: 4. The CDR3 protein is CSVGQDRGYTF. Written as DNA, the CDR3 is TGCAGCGTTGGCCAGGACAGGGGCTACACCTTC.

This clone has just a few counts. The chain combines TRBV13 with TRBJ1-4, with no clear D. With 2 bases removed from V and 8 bases from J, the gap between germline ends came to 21 bases. From germline, CDR1 is PRHDT and CDR2 FYEKMQ (reference sequence). This CDR3 spans 17 amino acids. This CDR3 is CASSLTGNGVPDEKLFF. For the CDR3, the DNA is TGTGCCAGCAGCTTAACCGGGAATGGAGTTCCTGACGAAAAACTGTTTTTT.

This chain joins TRBV5-4 and TRBJ2-5; D is unclear. The CDR3 loop spans 15 amino acids. Germline CDR1 and CDR2: SGHNT and YYREEE (reference sequence). V dropped 4 bases and J dropped 3 bases, with 16 bases sitting between them. CDR3 in amino acids: CASSLTPRSKETQYF. CDR3 in DNA: TGTGCCAGCAGCCTAACACCTAGATCAAAAGAGACCCAGTACTTC.

Of note for this clone: Additional DNA sequences in this sample encode the identical CDR3. The chain employs TRBV19 and TRBJ1-5; 8 nucleotides line up with TRBD1. V lost 6 bases and J lost 0; bases outside the gene matches: 4. The V gene's germline CDR1 is LNHDA and CDR2 SQIVND (reference sequence). The CDR3 is 15 residues long. The CDR3 reads CASRGQVYSNQPQHF. The CDR3 DNA sequence: TGTGCCAGTAGGGGACAGGTCTATAGCAATCAGCCCCAGCATTTT.

The chain combines TRBV5-1 with TRBJ2-3, with D hard to call. The V gene lost 4 bases and the J gene lost 4 bases, with 10 bases spanning the gap. CDR1 is SGHRS and CDR2 is YFSETQ in the germline V gene. This CDR3 is 13 amino acids long. CDR3 region: CASSPQFSDTQYF. CDR3 coding DNA: TGCGCCAGCAGCCCGCAGTTTTCAGATACGCAGTATTTT.

This sequence joins TRBV10-3 and TRBJ2-1; TRBD2 matches at 8 bases. Germline V gene lookup returns CDR1 ENHRY and CDR2 SYGVKD. This CDR3 has 17 amino acids. J gave up 0 bases and V 9 bases, and 13 bases lay outside the gene matches. The CDR3 protein is CAMAGRAVDSSYNEQFF. CDR3 bases: TGTGCCATGGCCGGGAGGGCTGTTGATAGCTCCTACAATGAGCAGTTCTTC.

The CDR3: CASSPVGDLYEQYF. The CDR3 DNA reads as TGTGCCAGCAGCCCCGTAGGGGATCTTTACGAGCAGTACTTC. The J gene is TRBJ2-7, the V gene TRBV7-2; D is perhaps TRBD1 (5 bases). Germline CDR1 SGHTA, CDR2 FQGNSA. V gave up 5 bases and J gave up 4 bases, with 15 bases separating them. The CDR3 length is 14 residues.

The chain has TRBV2 and TRBJ2-2; TRBD2 aligns across 10 bases. V gave up 2 bases and J gave up 11 bases; unmatched junction bases: 11. CDR3 length: 16 residues. Germline CDR1 SNHLY, CDR2 FYNNEI. DNA for the CDR3: TGTGCCAGCAGTGAATTTAAGCCTAGCGGGGGCGGAGAGCTGTTTTTT. As protein: CASSEFKPSGGGELFF. Looking up the rest from reference TRBV2 and TRBJ2-2 gives the full variable domain: EPEVTQTPSHQVTQMGQEVILRCVPISNHLYFYWYRQILGQKVEFLVSFYNNEISEKSEIFDDQFSVERPDGSNFTLKIRSTKLEDSAMYFCASSEFKPSGGGELFFGEGSRLTVL.